This T cell receptor beta chain was sequenced in a study of neurological immune-mediated disorders. This clonotype occurred a few times. Its antigen is as yet unknown. Study conclusions and caveats: Whereas HTLV-1-associated myelopathy showed the most TCR clonal expansion, multiple sclerosis showed the least, with levels below those of healthy controls. Private repertoires in all groups were suggested by the absence of shared CDR3 amino acid sequences among expanded clones across subjects.

As for the cDNA, it was generated by 5'RACE with 10-nucleotide random UMIs. Per sequencing run, 15-18 subjects together gave over 170 million TCR-beta sequences. TCRdb ran MiXCR on the 5' RACE reads and lists one entry per CDR3 protein. The repertoire holds 55,000 to 65,000 distinct CDR3 sequences, with about an eighth as singletons. The TCR sequence derives from a woman aged 55 to 70 with HTLV-1-associated myelopathy (HAM/TSP). The sequencing sample was made of PBMCs.

The CDR3 sequence is CASRTENTGELFF. CDR3 in DNA: TGCGCCAGCAGAACAGAGAACACCGGGGAGCTGTTTTTT. V gene TRBV5-1 combines with J gene TRBJ2-2; D gene ambiguous. The V end was cut by 5 bases, the J end by 1 base, with 6 bases between. Looked up from germline, CDR1 is SGHRS and CDR2 is YFSETQ. This CDR3 is 13 amino acids long.